This passage covers 31 T cell receptor beta chains from one sample sequenced in a study of blood T cell repertoires in COVID-19. The table came from immunoSEQ multiplex PCR; TCRdb's copy has only in-frame clones and leaves some out. The sample has 150,000 to 200,000 clones, approximately 86% seen once. The sequencing sample was made of peripheral blood. The source is a man aged 35-49 years with active or convalescent COVID-19.

V usage is TRBV5-1 and J usage is TRBJ2-7; 7 bases line up with TRBD2. V lost 0 bases, J lost 2 bases, and 2 bases stayed unmatched. CDR3 length: 14 residues. Germline values: CDR1 SGHRS, CDR2 YFSETQ. Here the CDR3 DNA reads TGCGCCAGCAGCTTGGGGGGGGGTCCCTACGAGCAGTACTTC. It codes for CASSLGGGPYEQYF. Full variable domain (missing parts from reference TRBV5-1 and TRBJ2-7): KAGVTQTPRYLIKTRGQQVTLSCSPISGHRSVSWYQQTPGQGLQFLFEYFSETQRNKGNFPGRFSGRQFSNSRSEMNVSTLELGDSALYLCASSLGGGPYEQYFGPGTRLTVT.

The V call is TRBV12-3 or TRBV12-4, the J call TRBJ1-1; the D is unclear. The CDR3 has 12 residues. Trimming took 8 bases from V and 1 from J, leaving 8 bases between them. CDR3 protein: CASVSGNTEAFF. The CDR3 DNA is TGTGCCAGCGTTTCGGGGAACACTGAAGCTTTCTTT.

This clone appeared once. The V gene is TRBV19, the J gene TRBJ1-4; maybe TRBD1 (5 bases). The CDR3 extends over 13 amino acids. The V end was cut by 4 bases, the J end by 4 bases, with 7 bases between. Per germline, CDR1 LNHDA and CDR2 SQIVND (reference sequence). The CDR3 nucleotides are TGTGCCAGTAGTACGACAGATAATGAAAAACTGTTTTTT. It codes for CASSTTDNEKLFF.

The rearrangement joins TRBV19 to TRBJ1-2; TRBD1 is a possible D gene (6 bases). The CDR3 runs to 15 residues. Trimming pared 1 base from V and 4 bases from J, leaving 13 bases between. Germline V gene sequence: CDR1 LNHDA, CDR2 SQIVND (reference sequence). The CDR3 coding sequence is TGTGCCAGTAGTATAGGCGGCAGGGGCTTCTATGGCTACACCTTC. Protein sequence: CASSIGGRGFYGYTF.

The chain recombines TRBV12-5 with TRBJ2-5, with D possibly being TRBD2 (6 bases). Deletions cut 1 base from V and 3 bases from J, with 12 bases between. The V gene's germline CDR1 is LGHNT and CDR2 FRNRAP. The CDR3 covers 15 residues. CDR3: CASGLGGVREETQYF. The CDR3 nucleotides read TGTGCTAGTGGTTTGGGCGGGGTCAGGGAAGAGACCCAGTACTTC.

The chain employs TRBV7-9 and TRBJ2-5; TRBD2 agrees at 11 bases. This CDR3 has 16 amino acids. V trimming: 5 bases; J trimming: 4 bases; junction bases outside the gene matches: 9. Germline CDR1 SEHNR, CDR2 FQNEAQ (reference sequence). The CDR3 here is CASSRLTSGAGETQYF. The CDR3 nucleotides read TGTGCCAGCAGCCGATTGACTAGCGGGGCGGGAGAGACCCAGTACTTC.

The chain uses TRBV25-1 and TRBJ1-1, with unresolved D. Germline V lookup: CDR1 MGHDK, CDR2 SYGVNS. V was cut by 4 bases and J by 0 bases, with 15 bases left in between. This CDR3 spans 16 amino acids. The CDR3 coding sequence is TGTGCCAGCAGTGTCGGGAGTACCTACATGAACACTGAAGCTTTCTTT. It codes for CASSVGSTYMNTEAFF.

The chain couples TRBV29-1 to TRBJ1-4, with TRBD1 matching 7 bases. This CDR3 spans 13 amino acids. CDR1 SQVTM and CDR2 ANQGSEA come from the germline V gene. The trim removed 7 bases at V and 4 bases at J, leaving 6 bases unmatched. For the CDR3, the DNA is TGCAGCGCAAGGGGGCAGGGTAATGAAAAACTGTTTTTT. Encoded protein: CSARGQGNEKLFF.

This clone has only one observation. The chain is built from TRBV5-4 and TRBJ2-5; perhaps TRBD1 as D (5 bases). The CDR3 length is 16 residues. CDR1 SGHNT and CDR2 YYREEE come from the germline V gene (reference sequence). V was trimmed by 0 bases and J by 4 bases, leaving 16 bases between them. In DNA form, the CDR3 reads TGTGCCAGCAGCTTGGGGTTAGCAGGGCAGAGAGAGACCCAGTACTTC. Translation: CASSLGLAGQRETQYF.

The chain recombines TRBV12-5 with TRBJ2-1, with 10 bases lining up with TRBD1. The CDR3 loop spans 16 amino acids. V was clipped by 5 bases and J by 2 bases; unmatched bases: 6. Germline assignment: CDR1 LGHNT and CDR2 FRNRAP. The CDR3, as DNA: TGTGCTAGTGGTCCAGGGGACAGGGGAACCTACAATGAGCAGTTCTTC. As protein: CASGPGDRGTYNEQFF. Full variable domain (missing parts from reference TRBV12-5 and TRBJ2-1): DARVTQTPRHKVTEMGQEVTMRCQPILGHNTVFWYRQTMMQGLELLAYFRNRAPLDDSGMPKDRFSAEMPDATLATLKIQPSEPRDSAVYFCASGPGDRGTYNEQFFGPGTRLTVL.

This chain connects TRBV30 to TRBJ1-2; 7 bases are shared with TRBD1. Germline CDR1 reads GTSNPN; CDR2 reads SVGIG (reference sequence). This CDR3 has 12 amino acids. The V and J ends lost 0 bases and 5 bases, in that order; junction bases with no gene match: 0. The CDR3 region has the DNA TGTGCCTGGAGTGTGGGACAGTATGGCTACACCTTC. Its translation is CAWSVGQYGYTF.

The count of this clone is one. CDR3 residues: CASSLVRDTQYF. CDR3 nucleotide sequence: TGTGCCAGCAGTTTAGTTAGAGATACGCAGTATTTT. V gene TRBV6-2 or TRBV6-3 combines with J gene TRBJ2-3; D is ambiguous. The CDR3 runs to 12 residues. V was trimmed by 4 bases and J by 5 bases, leaving 7 bases between them. Germline CDR1 reads MNHEY; CDR2 reads SVGEGT.

This clone turned up a few times. The V gene is TRBV2, the J gene TRBJ2-6; unclear D gene. The CDR3 consists of 15 residues. The ends were cut back, 3 bases at V and 2 bases at J, with 8 bases in the middle. Germline CDR1 is SNHLY and CDR2 is FYNNEI. CDR3 DNA sequence: TGTGCCAGCAGTGACATCATCCCTGGGGCCAACGTCCTGACTTTC. Protein sequence: CASSDIIPGANVLTF.

The rearrangement uses TRBV2 and TRBJ1-3, with TRBD1 identical over 8 bases. J lost 0 bases, V lost 6 bases, and 1 base had no gene match. The CDR3 runs to 14 residues. The germline CDR1 and CDR2 sequences are SNHLY and FYNNEI. CDR3 DNA sequence: TGTGCCAGCAGGGACAGGGCCTCTGGAAACACCATATATTTT. This gives the protein CASRDRASGNTIYF.

V usage is TRBV7-9 and J usage is TRBJ1-6; D call uncertain. This CDR3 is built from 13 residues. Deletions cut 3 bases from V and 7 bases from J, with 7 bases between. The germline V gene encodes CDR1 SEHNR and CDR2 FQNEAQ (reference sequence). The CDR3 coding sequence is TGTGCCAGCAGCTTCGGTCCGAATTCACCCCTCCACTTT. Amino acid sequence: CASSFGPNSPLHF. The variable domain in full, with the rest retrieved from reference TRBV7-9 and TRBJ1-6, is DTGVSQNPRHKITKRGQNVTFRCDPISEHNRLYWYRQTLGQGPEFLTYFQNEAQLEKSRLLSDRFSAERPKGSFSTLEIQRTEQGDSAMYLCASSFGPNSPLHFGNGTRLTVT.

This clone was picked up many times. The V gene is TRBV7-8, the J gene TRBJ2-7; tentatively, D is TRBD1 (6 bases). The CDR3 runs to 15 residues. The germline gives CDR1 SGHVS, CDR2 FQNEAQ. Trimming took 6 bases from V and 3 from J, leaving 18 bases between them. CDR3 bases: TGTGCCAGCAGTGAAAGGCCCCTACAGGGCTACGAGCAGTACTTC. As protein: CASSERPLQGYEQYF.

The chain recombines TRBV2 with TRBJ1-4; tentative D call: TRBD1 (5 bases). CDR1 and CDR2 from the germline V gene are SNHLY and FYNNEI. CDR3 length: 14 residues. V dropped 3 bases and J dropped 7 bases, with 12 bases sitting between them. The CDR3 nucleotides read TGTGCCAGCAGTGAGGCAGGGTTTGGTGAAAAACTGTTTTTT. This encodes CASSEAGFGEKLFF.

The rearrangement links TRBV2 to TRBJ2-1; 10 nucleotides align to TRBD1. V gave up 10 bases and J gave up 6 bases; unmatched junction bases: 9. The CDR3 is made up of 14 amino acids. Germline V gene sequence: CDR1 SNHLY, CDR2 FYNNEI. For the CDR3, the DNA is TGTGCCAACATCCGGGACAGGGGTTCCAATGAGCAGTTCTTC. This translates into CANIRDRGSNEQFF.

The rearrangement links TRBV19 to TRBJ1-5, with D possibly TRBD1 on 6 matching bases. The CDR3 is made up of 14 amino acids. Germline V gene data show CDR1 as LNHDA and CDR2 as SQIVND (reference sequence). V dropped 4 bases and J dropped 3 bases, with 10 bases sitting between them. As DNA, the CDR3 is TGTGCCAGTAGTAGCCGGGACAACAATCAGCCCCAGCATTTT. The encoded protein is CASSSRDNNQPQHF.

This clone appeared once. The rearrangement uses TRBV11-1 and TRBJ1-1; possible D gene TRBD1, 6 bases. Germline assignment: CDR1 SGHAT and CDR2 FQDESV (reference sequence). The CDR3 contains 15 residues. The V and J ends lost 3 bases and 4 bases respectively, with 15 bases between them. CDR3 in DNA: TGTGCCAGCAGCTTGGGCGGGGGGCCGGTCACTGAAGCTTTCTTT. Translating gives CASSLGGGPVTEAFF.

In the case of this clone: Other DNA sequences in this sample translate to the same CDR3. This rearrangement joins TRBV12-3 or TRBV12-4 to TRBJ1-1; no firm D call. V was shortened by 3 bases and J by 1 base, with 6 bases between the two germline ends. CDR3 length equals 13 residues. In DNA, the CDR3 is TGTGCCAGCAGTTTGGGCGAGAACACTGAAGCTTTCTTT. It codes for CASSLGENTEAFF.

V usage is TRBV6-4 and J usage is TRBJ2-6; no reliable D call. Germline V lookup: CDR1 MRHNA, CDR2 SNTAGT. The CDR3 totals 15 residues. Trimming cost V 2 bases and J 0 bases, with 5 bases left between them. Written as DNA, the CDR3 is TGTGCCAGCAGTGACACAGACTCTGGGGCCAACGTCCTGACTTTC. Translation gives CASSDTDSGANVLTF.

This chain uses TRBV4-1 with TRBJ2-1, with 13 bases fitting TRBD2. The V segment lost 6 bases and the J segment 5 bases; nucleotides outside the gene matches: 7. This CDR3 is 16 amino acids long. In germline, CDR1 is MGHRA, CDR2 YSYEKL. CDR3: CASSPKTSGGNNEQFF. The CDR3 region has the DNA TGCGCCAGCAGTCCAAAGACTAGCGGGGGGAACAATGAGCAGTTCTTC.

The rearrangement joins TRBV11-2 to TRBJ1-2, with D unresolved. The V and J ends lost 0 bases and 6 bases respectively, with 8 bases between them. The CDR3 extends over 13 amino acids. CDR1 is SGHAT, CDR2 FQNNGV, per germline. The CDR3 here is CASSLDRSNGYTF. The CDR3 coding sequence is TGTGCCAGCAGCTTAGATAGGAGCAATGGCTACACCTTC.

The rearrangement uses TRBV7-8 and TRBJ1-2; a weak D match, TRBD1 (5 bases). V dropped 5 bases and J dropped 3 bases, with 10 bases sitting between them. The germline CDR1 and CDR2 sequences are SGHVS and FQNEAQ. This CDR3 spans 13 amino acids. The CDR3 sequence is CASSDRGDYGYTF. CDR3 DNA: TGTGCCAGCAGCGATCGGGGGGACTATGGCTACACCTTC.

The chain couples TRBV11-3 to TRBJ2-2; 7 nucleotides match TRBD1. The germline gives CDR1 SGHNT, CDR2 YENEEA. The CDR3 length is 15 residues. V lost 3 bases, J lost 4 bases, and 5 bases stayed unmatched. Written as DNA, the CDR3 is TGTGCCAGCAGCTTTTCCGGACAGGCCACCGGGGAGCTGTTTTTT. It translates to CASSFSGQATGELFF.

V is TRBV6-5 and J is TRBJ1-1; maybe TRBD1 (6 bases). V lost 5 bases to trimming and J lost 4 bases, with 11 bases between them. CDR3 length: 13 residues. CDR1 and CDR2 (germline): MNHEY, SVGAGI. The CDR3 protein is CASSHRVATEAFF. The CDR3 bases are TGTGCCAGCAGTCACAGGGTAGCCACTGAAGCTTTCTTT.

This chain connects TRBV27 to TRBJ1-2; TRBD1 agrees at 12 bases. Per germline, CDR1 MNHEY and CDR2 SMNVEV (reference sequence). The CDR3 loop spans 14 amino acids. V gave up 6 bases and J gave up 4 bases; unmatched junction bases: 3. In DNA form, the CDR3 reads TGTGCCAGCAGGGGACAGGGGGCGACCTATGGCTACACCTTC. It specifies CASRGQGATYGYTF.

The chain carries TRBV28 and TRBJ2-3; TRBD2 matches at 8 bases. There are 15 residues in the CDR3. The V and J ends lost 3 bases and 3 bases, in that order; junction bases with no gene match: 5. CDR1 and CDR2 (germline): MDHEN, SYDVKM. The CDR3 DNA sequence: TGTGCCAGCAGTTTTCGGGGGGGAGAGACAGATACGCAGTATTTT. Translating it yields CASSFRGGETDTQYF.

The chain links TRBV7-8 to TRBJ1-5; D ambiguous. With 4 bases removed from V and 4 bases from J, the gap between germline ends came to 11 bases. Germline V lookup: CDR1 SGHVS, CDR2 FQNEAQ. The CDR3 has 14 residues. The CDR3 spells CASSSGAGNQPQHF. The CDR3 region has the DNA TGTGCCAGCAGCTCAGGCGCGGGTAATCAGCCCCAGCATTTT.

The chain is built from TRBV10-2 and TRBJ1-1; D uncertain. This CDR3 has 12 residues. Trimming shortened V by 3 bases and J by 6 bases, and 8 bases separated the two germline ends. Germline loops: CDR1 WSHSY, CDR2 SAAADI. The CDR3 DNA sequence: TGCGCCAGCAGTGAATTGGCGGCTGAAGCTTTCTTT. Residues: CASSELAAEAFF.